This T cell receptor beta chain was sequenced during a study of blood T cells in healthy people across ages. Study findings and constraints: While age rose, TCR beta diversity per million T cells dropped in a roughly linear way.

Sample donors were healthy Caucasian individuals that came from Russia, aged roughly 6 to 95. It was with a sample-barcoded 5' primer and a J-beta primer mix that a second PCR of roughly 6 to 11 cycles was run. All cDNA molecules were each tagged by a template-switch adaptor with 12 random nucleotides. TCRdb fed the 5' RACE reads into MiXCR, producing one record per CDR3 protein. The data hold approximately 800,000 distinct CDR3 sequences, with about a quarter observed a single time. This clonotype was counted ten times or more. What it binds is unknown. V dropped 0 bases and J dropped 1 base, with 7 bases sitting between them. There are 15 residues in the CDR3. Germline V gene sequence: CDR1 SGHRS, CDR2 YFSETQ. These same records also appear under a second study, on T cells of mothers and their children. That study reports: Samples were provided by three healthy Caucasian mothers and their six children.

The origin of this receptor is a boy younger than 18 in good health. Sequenced input: blood. V and J are TRBV5-1 and TRBJ2-2, with D perhaps matching TRBD2 (6 bases). The chain's CDR3 is CASSLGSGNTGELFF. As DNA, the CDR3 is TGCGCCAGCAGCTTGGGTAGCGGGAACACCGGGGAGCTGTTTTTT. Combining the CDR3 with reference TRBV5-1 and TRBJ2-2 gives the whole variable domain KAGVTQTPRYLIKTRGQQVTLSCSPISGHRSVSWYQQTPGQGLQFLFEYFSETQRNKGNFPGRFSGRQFSNSRSEMNVSTLELGDSALYLCASSLGSGNTGELFFGEGSRLTVL.